These 18 T cell receptor beta chains came from one sample sequenced in a study of cytomegalovirus exposure and HLA in healthy donors. The PCR employed 60 Vbeta primers together with 13 Jbeta primers. The data were produced by immunoSEQ multiplex PCR, yet TCRdb's version contains in-frame clones alone and is incomplete. In the table there are 200,000 to 250,000 clones, approximately 80% of which are singletons. Sequenced input: PBMCs. The receptors were sampled from a man aged 40-55 years in good health and CMV-seronegative.

CDR3 protein: CASSYGLGGADTQYF. CDR3 sequence (DNA): TGTGCCAGCAGTTACGGACTGGGGGGGGCAGATACGCAGTATTTT. This chain connects TRBV6-5 to TRBJ2-3; 7 nucleotides line up with TRBD2. With V trimmed by 2 bases and J by 4 bases, 6 bases remained unmatched. Germline V lookup: CDR1 MNHEY, CDR2 SVGAGI. The CDR3 is made up of 15 amino acids.

V and J are TRBV5-1 and TRBJ2-5; 11 positions agree with TRBD2. V was clipped by 1 base and J by 2 bases; unmatched bases: 13. The CDR3 is made up of 19 amino acids. Germline CDR1 and CDR2: SGHRS and YFSETQ. The CDR3 loop is CASSLRGLAGIKDQETQYF. CDR3 DNA: TGCGCCAGCAGCTTGAGAGGACTAGCGGGCATTAAAGATCAAGAGACCCAGTACTTC. The complete variable domain, with remaining parts taken from reference TRBV5-1 and TRBJ2-5, reads KAGVTQTPRYLIKTRGQQVTLSCSPISGHRSVSWYQQTPGQGLQFLFEYFSETQRNKGNFPGRFSGRQFSNSRSEMNVSTLELGDSALYLCASSLRGLAGIKDQETQYFGPGTRLLVL.

This rearrangement joins TRBV7-7 to TRBJ2-5; 12 positions agree with TRBD2. The CDR3 has 15 amino acids. V dropped 5 bases and J dropped 6; count of bases not matched to a gene: 7. Germline CDR1 reads SSHAT; CDR2 reads FNYEAQ (reference sequence). The CDR3 spells CASSRTSGDGKTQYF. CDR3 DNA sequence: TGTGCCAGCAGCCGGACTAGCGGGGACGGGAAGACCCAGTACTTC.

Here the CDR3 DNA reads TGCGCCAGTTCACCAGGCCGGGGGGCGTACACAGATACGCAGTATTTT. Its protein is CASSPGRGAYTDTQYF. This sequence joins TRBV4-1 and TRBJ2-3, with a tentative D call TRBD2 (7 bases). CDR3 length: 16 amino acids. Trimming took off 9 bases at V and 2 bases at J, with 21 bases between the two ends. Germline assignment: CDR1 MGHRA and CDR2 YSYEKL.

J is TRBJ2-2 and V is TRBV2; 7 positions match TRBD2. The V segment lost 11 bases and the J segment 6 bases; nucleotides outside the gene matches: 6. The germline CDR1 and CDR2 sequences are SNHLY and FYNNEI. CDR3 length: 12 residues. CDR3 loop: CAGVGLAGELFF. The CDR3 region has the DNA TGTGCCGGCGTAGGACTAGCCGGGGAGCTGTTTTTT.

This clone turned up a few times. The CDR3 DNA sequence: TGTGCCAGCAGCGTAGGACTAGACTACGAGCAGTACTTC. This codes for CASSVGLDYEQYF. The chain carries TRBV9 and TRBJ2-7, with D tentatively TRBD2 (6 bases). CDR1 is SGDLS and CDR2 is YYNGEE in the germline V gene. The CDR3 is made up of 13 amino acids. The V and J ends lost 0 bases and 3 bases respectively, with 7 bases between them.

The genes are TRBV5-4 and TRBJ2-4; 8 positions match TRBD1. The CDR3 length is 16 residues. Germline lookup yields CDR1 SGHNT and CDR2 YYREEE (reference sequence). V trimming: 0 bases; J trimming: 1 base; junction bases outside the gene matches: 3. CDR3 sequence: CASSLGTGLAKNIQYF. Here the CDR3 DNA reads TGTGCCAGCAGCTTGGGGACAGGGCTTGCCAAAAACATTCAGTACTTC.

The chain couples TRBV5-5 to TRBJ1-3, with TRBD1 matching 8 bases. Germline trimming cut 6 bases from V and 3 bases from J; bases unmatched to any gene: 5. CDR3 length equals 14 residues. Germline loops: CDR1 SGHKS, CDR2 YYEKEE (reference sequence). The CDR3, as DNA: TGTGCCAGCACCGGACAGGGCGGTGGAAACACCATATATTTT. This gives the protein CASTGQGGGNTIYF.

The chain employs TRBV7-9 and TRBJ2-1, with 15 bases lining up with TRBD2. The germline gives CDR1 SEHNR, CDR2 FQNEAQ (reference sequence). Germline trimming cut 5 bases from V and 7 bases from J; bases unmatched to any gene: 3. The CDR3 loop spans 15 amino acids. The CDR3 DNA is TGTGCCAGCAGCCTTGGGACTAGCGGGAGGAATGAGCAGTTCTTC. The encoded protein is CASSLGTSGRNEQFF.

This chain uses TRBV28 with TRBJ2-3, with TRBD2 identical over 9 bases. Germline CDR1 reads MDHEN; CDR2 reads SYDVKM. With V trimmed by 4 bases and J by 1 base, 9 bases remained unmatched. CDR3 length: 17 amino acids. CDR3 protein: CASSYLLAGPRTDTQYF. In DNA, the CDR3 is TGTGCCAGCAGTTACCTCCTAGCGGGACCCCGCACAGATACGCAGTATTTT.

The V call is TRBV6-5, the J call TRBJ2-7; TRBD1 might be the D (5 bases). This CDR3 is built from 14 residues. Germline lookup yields CDR1 MNHEY and CDR2 SVGAGI. V lost 3 bases and J 4 bases, leaving 13 bases between the germline ends. The CDR3 sequence: CASSYRGKGYEQYF. In DNA, the CDR3 is TGTGCCAGCAGTTATAGGGGTAAGGGTTACGAGCAGTACTTC.

This chain links TRBV12-5 with TRBJ2-1; D remains ambiguous. The V and J ends lost 0 bases and 10 bases respectively, with 16 bases between them. The CDR3 sequence is 15 residues long. CDR1 and CDR2 from the germline V gene are LGHNT and FRNRAP. The CDR3 sequence: CASGLVRVSFREQFF. CDR3 DNA: TGTGCTAGTGGTTTGGTACGGGTCTCATTTAGGGAGCAGTTCTTC.

Here the CDR3 reads CASSVEAGLNTEAFF. DNA of the CDR3: TGTGCCAGCAGCGTAGAGGCAGGGTTGAACACTGAAGCTTTCTTT. V gene TRBV9 combines with J gene TRBJ1-1; a weak D match, TRBD1 (5 bases). Trimming stripped 0 bases from V and 0 bases from J, with 9 bases between. Germline values: CDR1 SGDLS, CDR2 YYNGEE. The length of the CDR3 is 15 residues.

The chain recombines TRBV19 with TRBJ2-1; the match to TRBD2 covers 12 bases. V was pared by 3 bases and J by 7 bases, with 1 base of the junction left unmatched. In germline, CDR1 is LNHDA, CDR2 SQIVND (reference sequence). CDR3 length equals 14 residues. Here the CDR3 DNA reads TGTGCCAGTAGTATGGGACTAGCGGGTAATGAGCAGTTCTTC. Protein sequence: CASSMGLAGNEQFF. The whole variable domain, remainder taken from reference TRBV19 and TRBJ2-1, is DGGITQSPKYLFRKEGQNVTLSCEQNLNHDAMYWYRQDPGQGLRLIYYSQIVNDFQKGDIAEGYSVSREKKESFPLTVTSAQKNPTAFYLCASSMGLAGNEQFFGPGTRLTVL.

This CDR3 is CASSPRTGEGEQYF. CDR3 DNA sequence: TGTGCCAGCAGCCCCCGGACAGGGGAAGGCGAGCAGTACTTC. The gene calls are TRBV9 and TRBJ2-7; 9 nucleotides agree with TRBD1. V lost 4 bases to trimming and J lost 6 bases; unmatched junction nucleotides: 8. The CDR3 covers 14 residues. Germline V gene sequence: CDR1 SGDLS, CDR2 YYNGEE.

V usage is TRBV9 and J usage is TRBJ1-5, with D unresolved. V was pared by 0 bases and J by 4 bases, with 8 bases between. CDR3 length equals 14 residues. Germline CDR1 reads SGDLS; CDR2 reads YYNGEE. The CDR3 DNA is TGTGCCAGCAGCGTAGGCGGAAAAAATCAGCCCCAGCATTTT. This codes for CASSVGGKNQPQHF.

This clone is a singleton in its sample. J is TRBJ2-5 and V is TRBV18, with 9 bases fitting TRBD1. This CDR3 comprises 15 residues. The germline V gene has CDR1 KGHSH and CDR2 LQKENI. The V segment lost 3 bases and the J segment 4 bases; nucleotides outside the gene matches: 6. The CDR3 region is CASSPGQGRGETQYF. The CDR3 coding sequence is TGTGCCAGCTCACCCGGACAGGGGAGGGGAGAGACCCAGTACTTC.

V is TRBV28 and J is TRBJ1-4; the D is unclear. The germline V gene has CDR1 MDHEN and CDR2 SYDVKM. The CDR3 covers 15 residues. Trimming removed 5 bases from V and 4 bases from J, with 14 bases in between. The CDR3 reads CASSAPPGYNEKLFF. As DNA, the CDR3 is TGTGCCAGCAGTGCCCCCCCCGGTTATAATGAAAAACTGTTTTTT.